Below are 5 T cell receptor beta chains sequenced from a single sample in a study of glioma-infiltrating T cells after dendritic cell vaccination. The protocol was immunoSEQ multiplex PCR, while the TCRdb copy is restricted to in-frame clones and leaves out a portion. Of some 100,000 clones in the sample, 79% are singletons; the top ten hold 5.5% to 7%. This specimen consisted of blood, obtained before dendritic cell vaccination. Receptors originate from a human donor with glioblastoma.

This clone was picked up a small number of times. The V and J genes are TRBV10-3 and TRBJ2-7, with TRBD2 matching 10 bases. Germline V gives CDR1 ENHRY, CDR2 SYGVKD. With 6 bases clipped from V and 6 bases from J, the junction kept 11 bases outside the gene matches. The length of the CDR3 is 15 residues. This CDR3 is CAIRNTSAGGLEQYF. Here the CDR3 DNA reads TGTGCCATCAGAAACACCTCAGCGGGAGGGCTCGAGCAGTACTTC.

The chain carries TRBV5-1 and TRBJ2-5; 7 positions agree with TRBD1. The CDR3 length is 15 residues. Germline lookup yields CDR1 SGHRS and CDR2 YFSETQ. After removal of 0 bases from V and 4 bases from J, the junction contained 6 bases not matched to a gene. CDR3 nucleotides: TGCGCCAGCAGCTTGGCCGTCAGGACAGGAGAGACCCAGTACTTC. It yields the protein CASSLAVRTGETQYF. The variable domain in full, with the rest retrieved from reference TRBV5-1 and TRBJ2-5, is KAGVTQTPRYLIKTRGQQVTLSCSPISGHRSVSWYQQTPGQGLQFLFEYFSETQRNKGNFPGRFSGRQFSNSRSEMNVSTLELGDSALYLCASSLAVRTGETQYFGPGTRLLVL.

The chain joins TRBV7-9 to TRBJ2-7; TRBD2 matches 10 bases. Trimming at V came to 5 bases and at J to 0 bases, leaving 4 bases not matched to a gene. The CDR3 contains 15 residues. CDR1 SEHNR and CDR2 FQNEAQ come from the germline V gene (reference sequence). The CDR3 loop is CASSRLAGRSYEQYF. The CDR3 bases are TGTGCCAGCAGCCGACTAGCGGGCCGCTCCTACGAGCAGTACTTC.

The chain has TRBV11-2 and TRBJ2-7; 9 bases are a match to TRBD2. Per germline, CDR1 SGHAT and CDR2 FQNNGV. Losses at the gene ends were 2 bases for V and 7 bases for J; bases not matched to a gene: 3. This CDR3 comprises 13 residues. CDR3 residues: CASSLWLAGEQYF. The CDR3, as DNA: TGTGCCAGCAGCTTATGGCTAGCGGGGGAGCAGTACTTC. The whole variable domain, remainder taken from reference TRBV11-2 and TRBJ2-7, is EAGVAQSPRYKIIEKRQSVAFWCNPISGHATLYWYQQILGQGPKLLIQFQNNGVVDDSQLPKDRFSAERLKGVDSTLKIQPAKLEDSAVYLCASSLWLAGEQYFGPGTRLTVT.

The genes are TRBV4-1 and TRBJ2-3; maybe TRBD1 (5 bases). Germline V gives CDR1 MGHRA, CDR2 YSYEKL. V was shortened by 1 base and J by 2 bases, with 13 bases between the two germline ends. CDR3 length: 16 residues. CDR3 DNA sequence: TGCGCCAGCAGCCAAGTTGGCAGGGCGATCACAGATACGCAGTATTTT. It encodes CASSQVGRAITDTQYF.